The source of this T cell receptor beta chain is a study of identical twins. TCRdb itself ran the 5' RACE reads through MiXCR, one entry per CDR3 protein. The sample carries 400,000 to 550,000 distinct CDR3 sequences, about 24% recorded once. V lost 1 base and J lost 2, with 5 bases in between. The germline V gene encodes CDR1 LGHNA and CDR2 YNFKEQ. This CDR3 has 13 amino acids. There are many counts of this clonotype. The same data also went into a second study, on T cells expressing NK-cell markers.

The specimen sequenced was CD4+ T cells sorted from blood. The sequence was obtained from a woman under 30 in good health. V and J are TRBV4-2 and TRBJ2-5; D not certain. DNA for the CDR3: TGTGCCAGCAGCCAAGCCGCACAAGAGACCCAGTACTTC. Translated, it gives CASSQAAQETQYF.